This is a list of T cell receptor beta chains from one sample in a study of T cells in Graves' hyperthyroidism and ophthalmopathy. MiXCR, applied by TCRdb to the multiplex PCR reads, yields one record per CDR3 protein. Here the sample spans a few hundred thousand distinct CDR3 sequences, about 16% being singletons. Sequences were obtained from blood. The receptors here all came from a man between 35 and 55 years old with Graves' hyperthyroidism. Each CDR3 is given with its conserved first and last residue. The D gene is left open where the match is weak. The size entry is marked missing in some rows and otherwise reads once, few, many or a size class.

TRBV6-1	TRBD2	few	TRBJ2-3	CASSENQRGDTQYF	TGTGCCAGCAGTGAAAATCAGCGGGGGGATACGCAGTATTTT
TRBV20-1	TRBD2	-	TRBJ2-7	CSARDWASGNYEQYF	TGCAGTGCTAGAGATTGGGCTAGCGGAAACTACGAGCAGTACTTC
TRBV6-1	TRBD1	few	TRBJ1-5	CASSSRRTGILNQPQHF	TGTGCCAGCAGTTCACGTAGGACAGGTATACTCAATCAGCCCCAGCATTTT
TRBV7-3	TRBD1	few	TRBJ2-6	CASSPDRASGANVLTF	TGTGCCAGCAGCCCAGACAGGGCGTCAGGGGCCAACGTCCTGACTTTC
TRBV7-8	-	many	TRBJ2-7	CASSSGDTQSSYEQYF	TGTGCCAGCAGCTCCGGGGACACCCAGAGCTCCTACGAGCAGTACTTC
TRBV6-1	-	many	TRBJ2-7	CASSSGGGWSYEQYF	TGTGCCAGCAGTTCTGGTGGGGGCTGGTCCTACGAGCAGTACTTC
TRBV2	-	many	TRBJ1-1	CASSPVNTEAFF	TGTGCCAGCAGTCCAGTGAACACTGAAGCTTTCTTT
TRBV19	-	-	TRBJ2-6	CASSTGAGANVLTF	TGTGCCAGTAGTACAGGGGCTGGGGCCAACGTCCTGACTTTC
TRBV2	-	few	TRBJ2-1	CASSDTGQGNNEQFF	TGTGCCAGCAGTGACACAGGTCAAGGGAACAATGAGCAGTTCTTC
TRBV20-1	-	many	TRBJ1-4	CSARVLGEKLFF	TGCAGTGCTAGAGTACTCGGTGAAAAACTGTTTTTT